These 6 T cell receptor beta chains originate from one sample sequenced in a study of OX40 agonist ivuxolimab in advanced cancers. Only in-frame clones appear in the TCRdb table, and some are missing; sequencing was by immunoSEQ multiplex PCR. The top ten hold about 11% of the sample, which has some 43,000 clones, just under 95% seen once. The starting material was CD4+ or CD8+ T cells sorted from blood, obtained in a trial of the OX40 agonist ivuxolimab. These receptors originate from an adult with an advanced solid tumor such as melanoma, head and neck, liver or kidney cancer.

V and J are TRBV11-2 and TRBJ2-1, with D possibly being TRBD2 (5 bases). Germline V CDR1 and CDR2: SGHAT, FQNNGV. The CDR3 spans 15 residues. V was cut by 6 bases and J by 1 base, with 13 bases left in between. CDR3 nucleotides: TGTGCCAGCAGTAGTAGCGCTGGATCCTACAATGAGCAGTTCTTC. It yields the protein CASSSSAGSYNEQFF.

This chain joins TRBV5-1 and TRBJ2-1; 9 bases line up with TRBD1. Germline trimming cut 4 bases from V and 8 bases from J; bases unmatched to any gene: 13. CDR1 and CDR2 (germline): SGHRS, YFSETQ. This CDR3 comprises 16 residues. CDR3 residues: CASSPNRDRVVHEQFF. The CDR3 region has the DNA TGCGCCAGCAGCCCGAACCGGGACAGGGTGGTACATGAGCAGTTCTTC.

The chain carries TRBV27 and TRBJ2-1; tentatively, D is TRBD1 (5 bases). V was cut by 5 bases and J by 11 bases, with 25 bases left in between. Germline V gene sequence: CDR1 MNHEY, CDR2 SMNVEV (reference sequence). The CDR3 covers 16 residues. Written as DNA, the CDR3 is TGTGCCAGCAGTGACGGTGGGGCGCACTCTACACTGCAGCAGTTCTTC. Protein sequence: CASSDGGAHSTLQQFF.

The gene calls are TRBV6-5 and TRBJ2-7; D remains unclear. The germline gives CDR1 MNHEY, CDR2 SVGAGI. The germline V and J ends were trimmed by 2 bases and 2 bases, with 1 base remaining between them. This CDR3 spans 11 amino acids. The CDR3 DNA sequence: TGTGCCAGCAGTTACGCCTACGAGCAGTACTTC. Translated, it gives CASSYAYEQYF.

The chain couples TRBV7-9 to TRBJ2-5; the match to TRBD2 covers 8 bases. V gave up 5 bases and J gave up 2 bases; unmatched junction bases: 4. This CDR3 contains 14 residues. Germline lookup yields CDR1 SEHNR and CDR2 FQNEAQ (reference sequence). CDR3 sequence reads: CASSQTSGQETQYF. The CDR3 DNA sequence: TGTGCCAGCAGCCAAACTAGCGGACAAGAGACCCAGTACTTC. The full variable domain, completed using reference TRBV7-9 and TRBJ2-5, is DTGVSQNPRHKITKRGQNVTFRCDPISEHNRLYWYRQTLGQGPEFLTYFQNEAQLEKSRLLSDRFSAERPKGSFSTLEIQRTEQGDSAMYLCASSQTSGQETQYFGPGTRLLVL.

CDR3 nucleotide sequence: TGCGCCAGCAGCTTGGAGCTCAGGACACCCCCAGAGACCCAGTACTTC. Amino acid sequence: CASSLELRTPPETQYF. The V and J genes are TRBV5-1 and TRBJ2-5; D perhaps matches TRBD1 (5 bases). The ends were cut back, 0 bases at V and 4 bases at J, with 16 bases in the middle. CDR1 SGHRS and CDR2 YFSETQ come from the germline V gene. This CDR3 contains 16 residues.